The T cell receptor beta chain under discussion was sequenced for a study of cytomegalovirus exposure and HLA in healthy donors. There are a few counts of this clone. PCR used 60 Vbeta primers and 13 Jbeta primers. The method was immunoSEQ multiplex PCR; TCRdb's version includes in-frame clones alone and lacks a portion of them. Of fewer than 120,000 clones in the sample, around 85% were seen once. There were likely unrecorded immune exposures, though donors were nominally healthy when sampled. Sequencing was done on a sample of PBMCs. The receptor's source is a man aged 30-40 years in good health and CMV-seropositive.

The CDR3 coding sequence is TGTGCCAGCAGCTACAACAGGGGACATGAGCAGTTCTTC. Encoded protein: CASSYNRGHEQFF. This chain links TRBV6-5 with TRBJ2-1, with 7 nucleotides matching TRBD1. Germline V gives CDR1 MNHEY, CDR2 SVGAGI. This CDR3 region has 13 residues. The V and J ends lost 6 bases and 8 bases, in that order; junction bases with no gene match: 7.